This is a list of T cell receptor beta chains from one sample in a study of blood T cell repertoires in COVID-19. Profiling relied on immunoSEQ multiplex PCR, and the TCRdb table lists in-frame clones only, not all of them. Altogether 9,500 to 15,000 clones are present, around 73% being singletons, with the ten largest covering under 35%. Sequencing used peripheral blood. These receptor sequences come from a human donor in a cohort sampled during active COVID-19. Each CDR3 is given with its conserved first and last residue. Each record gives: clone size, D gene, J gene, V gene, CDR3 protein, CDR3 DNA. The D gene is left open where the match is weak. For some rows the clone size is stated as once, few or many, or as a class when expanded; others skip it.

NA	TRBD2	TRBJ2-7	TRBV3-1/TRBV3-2	CASSQRGTYEQYF	TGTGCCAGCAGCCAGCGGGGGACCTACGAGCAGTACTTC
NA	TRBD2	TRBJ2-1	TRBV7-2	CASSHPTSGSLPNEQFF	TGTGCCAGCAGCCATCCGACTAGCGGGAGTCTCCCCAATGAGCAGTTCTTC
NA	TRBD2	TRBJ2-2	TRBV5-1	CASRQAGGNTGELFF	TGCGCCAGCAGGCAAGCGGGGGGGAACACCGGGGAGCTGTTTTTT
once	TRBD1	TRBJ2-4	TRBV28	CASSSRGQGAYIQYF	TGTGCCAGCAGTTCCCGAGGACAGGGGGCTTACATTCAGTACTTC
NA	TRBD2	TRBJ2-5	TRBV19	CASQGLAGTEETQYF	TGTGCCAGCCAAGGACTAGCGGGAACCGAAGAGACCCAGTACTTC
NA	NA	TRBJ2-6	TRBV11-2	CASSLHPPGAGANVLTF	TGTGCCAGCAGCCTGCACCCGCCAGGGGCCGGGGCCAACGTCCTGACTTTC
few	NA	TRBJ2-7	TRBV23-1	CASSPGDEQYF	TGCGCCAGCAGTCCCGGTGACGAGCAGTACTTC
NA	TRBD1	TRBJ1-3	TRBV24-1	CATSDGQVGNTIYF	TGTGCCACCAGTGATGGACAGGTTGGAAACACCATATATTTT
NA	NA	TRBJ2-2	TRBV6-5	CASLGRSTGELFF	TGTGCCAGCCTCGGGAGAAGTACCGGGGAGCTGTTTTTT
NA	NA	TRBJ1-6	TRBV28	CASSSQETAYNSPLHF	TGTGCCAGCAGTTCGCAGGAGACAGCCTATAATTCACCCCTCCACTTT
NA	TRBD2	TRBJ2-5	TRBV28	CASRLGTSGAQETQYF	TGTGCCAGCAGACTAGGGACTAGCGGGGCCCAAGAGACCCAGTACTTC
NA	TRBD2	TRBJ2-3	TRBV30	CACKGLAGDGTDTQYF	TGTGCCTGTAAGGGACTAGCGGGAGACGGCACAGATACGCAGTATTTT
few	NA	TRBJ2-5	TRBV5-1	CASSFSQETQYF	TGCGCCAGCAGTTTCTCTCAAGAGACCCAGTACTTC
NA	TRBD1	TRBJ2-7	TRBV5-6	CASSLGTGGYEQYF	TGTGCCAGCAGCTTGGGGACAGGGGGCTACGAGCAGTACTTC
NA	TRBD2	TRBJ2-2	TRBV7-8	CASSLLAGMAGELFF	TGTGCCAGCAGCCTACTAGCGGGGATGGCCGGGGAGCTGTTTTTT
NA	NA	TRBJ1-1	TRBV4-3	CASSQGEGVGTEAFF	TGCGCCAGCAGCCAAGGGGAAGGGGTGGGTACTGAAGCTTTCTTT
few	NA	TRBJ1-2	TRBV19	CASRQGINYGYTF	TGTGCCAGTAGGCAGGGGATTAACTATGGCTACACCTTC
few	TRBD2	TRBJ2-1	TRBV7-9	CASSFPSGVNEQFF	TGTGCCAGCAGCTTTCCTAGCGGGGTAAATGAGCAGTTCTTC
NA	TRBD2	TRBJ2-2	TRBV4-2	CASSQALVGLAEYTGELFF	TGTGCCAGCAGCCAAGCGTTAGTCGGACTAGCGGAGTACACCGGGGAGCTGTTTTTT
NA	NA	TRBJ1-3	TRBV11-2	CASSLYSRAGRSSGNTIYF	TGTGCCAGCAGCTTATACAGCCGGGCCGGGAGAAGCTCTGGAAACACCATATATTTT
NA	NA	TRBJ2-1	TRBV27	CASRERYNEQFF	TGTGCCAGCAGGGAGCGGTACAATGAGCAGTTCTTC
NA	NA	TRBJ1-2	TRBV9	CASSGTPPYGYTF	TGTGCCAGCAGCGGAACTCCCCCCTATGGCTACACCTTC
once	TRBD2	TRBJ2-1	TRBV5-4	CASSFTSGSYNEQFF	TGTGCCAGCAGCTTCACTAGCGGCTCCTACAATGAGCAGTTCTTC
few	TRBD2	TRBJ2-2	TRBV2	CASRSGIEQTGELFF	TGTGCCAGCAGAAGCGGGATAGAACAGACCGGGGAGCTGTTTTTT
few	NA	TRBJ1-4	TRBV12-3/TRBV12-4	CASSGAAREKLFF	TGTGCCAGCAGTGGGGCCGCCAGGGAAAAACTGTTTTTT